Sequencing of this T cell receptor (beta chain) was carried out in a study of human T cells and chemical hapten exposure. Study in general: For sensitization, 2% DPC was applied to an approximately 2 cm by approximately 2 cm patch of upper inner arm skin. Patch tests of 0.01% DPC on the upper back were read at 6 days. Study observations and caveats: The study found that PT1 expanded TCR counts correlated positively with patch test score. Expanded TCR sets contained significantly more large CDR3 similarity clusters than controls.

Each CDR3 protein gets one entry after TCRdb re-called the RACE reads with MiXCR. This table holds approximately 400,000 distinct CDR3 sequences, approximately 5.1% found once. Regarding this clonotype: Antigen specificity is unknown.

Time point of the sample: pre-sensitization, week 0. Treatment indicated: therapeutic diphenylcyclopropenone sensitization with weekly scalp DPC. The clonotype was recovered from a woman between 45 and 65 years old with alopecia areata. Some clones in this sample may be carry-over from other donors' samples. Source: whole blood, taken in connection with sensitization to the hapten diphenylcyclopropenone (DPC).

The CDR3, as DNA: TGCAGCGTTGAAGATTTTCTGAGGGGGAATCAGCCCCAGCATTTT. It yields the protein CSVEDFLRGNQPQHF. The rearrangement uses TRBV29-1 and TRBJ1-5; the D gene is possibly TRBD1 (6 bases). CDR3 length: 15 amino acids. Trimming shortened V by 0 bases and J by 4 bases, and 13 bases separated the two germline ends. CDR1 SQVTM and CDR2 ANQGSEA come from the germline V gene.